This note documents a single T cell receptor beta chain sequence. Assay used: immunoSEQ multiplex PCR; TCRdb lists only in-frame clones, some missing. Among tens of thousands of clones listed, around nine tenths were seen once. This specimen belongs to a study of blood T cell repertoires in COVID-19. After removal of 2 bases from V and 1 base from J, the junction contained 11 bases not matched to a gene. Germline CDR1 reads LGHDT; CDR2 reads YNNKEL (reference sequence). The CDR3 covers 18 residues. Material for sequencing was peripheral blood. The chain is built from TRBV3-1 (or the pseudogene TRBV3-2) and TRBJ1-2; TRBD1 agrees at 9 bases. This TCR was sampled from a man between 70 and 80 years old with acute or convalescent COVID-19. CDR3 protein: CASSQSGTGRILNYGYTF. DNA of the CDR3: TGTGCCAGCAGCCAATCCGGGACAGGGCGCATACTTAACTATGGCTACACCTTC.